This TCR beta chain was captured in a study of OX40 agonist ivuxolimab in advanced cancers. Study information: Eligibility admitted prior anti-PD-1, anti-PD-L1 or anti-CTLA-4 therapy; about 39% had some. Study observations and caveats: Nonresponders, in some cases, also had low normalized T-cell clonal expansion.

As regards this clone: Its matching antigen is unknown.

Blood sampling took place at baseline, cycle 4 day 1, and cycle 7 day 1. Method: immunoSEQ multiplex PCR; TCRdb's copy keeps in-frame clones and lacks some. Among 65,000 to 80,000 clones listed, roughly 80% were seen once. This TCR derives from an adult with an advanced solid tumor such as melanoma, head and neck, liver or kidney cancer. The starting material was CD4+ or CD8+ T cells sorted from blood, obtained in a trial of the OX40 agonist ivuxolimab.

CDR3 sequence reads: CVRSSQMGRGYTF. For the CDR3, the DNA is TGTGTCAGAAGCTCCCAGATGGGGCGAGGCTACACCTTC. The genes are TRBV7-5 and TRBJ1-2; TRBD1, the D gene given by the table, was not confirmed from the DNA. TRBV7-5 is noted as a pseudogene. The CDR3 sequence is 13 residues long.